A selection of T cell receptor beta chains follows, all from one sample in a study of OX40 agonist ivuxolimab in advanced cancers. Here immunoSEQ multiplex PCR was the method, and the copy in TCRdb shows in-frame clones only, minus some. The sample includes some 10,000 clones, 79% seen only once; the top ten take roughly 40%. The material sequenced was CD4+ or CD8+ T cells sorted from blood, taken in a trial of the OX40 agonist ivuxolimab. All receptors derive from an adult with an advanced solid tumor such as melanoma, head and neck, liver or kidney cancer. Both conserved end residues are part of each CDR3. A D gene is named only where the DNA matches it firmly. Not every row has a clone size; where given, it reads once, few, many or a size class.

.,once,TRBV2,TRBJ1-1,CASKQGRENTEAFF,TGTGCCAGCAAGCAGGGTAGGGAAAACACTGAAGCTTTCTTT
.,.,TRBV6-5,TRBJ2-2,CASSQVSGSGELFF,TGTGCCAGCAGCCAGGTATCCGGATCTGGGGAGCTGTTTTTT
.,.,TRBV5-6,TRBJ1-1,CASSLGASQNTEAFF,TGTGCCAGCAGCTTGGGAGCGTCACAGAACACTGAAGCTTTCTTT
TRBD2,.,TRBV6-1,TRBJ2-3,CASSLTSGGVDTQYF,TGTGCCAGCAGTTTAACTAGCGGGGGGGTAGATACGCAGTATTTT
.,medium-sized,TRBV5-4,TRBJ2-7,CASSLRGDPYEQYF,TGTGCCAGCAGCTTAAGAGGGGACCCCTACGAGCAGTACTTC
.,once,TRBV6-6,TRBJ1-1,CASRDGLVTEAFF,TGTGCCAGCAGGGACGGGTTGGTGACTGAAGCTTTCTTT
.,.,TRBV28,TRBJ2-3,CASSTRLEPDTQYF,TGTGCCAGCAGCACCCGACTAGAGCCAGATACGCAGTATTTT
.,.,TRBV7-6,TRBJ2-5,CASSLKVRGRTQETQYF,TGTGCCAGCAGCTTAAAGGTGCGGGGACGCACCCAAGAGACCCAGTACTTC
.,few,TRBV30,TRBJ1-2,CAWSPGTQTNYGYTF,TGTGCCTGGAGTCCCGGGACGCAGACTAACTATGGCTACACCTTC
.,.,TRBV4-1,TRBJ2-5,CASSQVSGEAQYF,TGCGCCAGCAGCCAAGTTAGCGGAGAGGCCCAGTACTTC
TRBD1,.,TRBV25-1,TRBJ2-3,CASSEGRTGDTDTQYF,TGTGCCAGCAGTGAAGGGCGGACAGGGGACACAGATACGCAGTATTTT
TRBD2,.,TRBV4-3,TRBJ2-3,CASSQAGGDFSTDTQYF,TGCGCCAGCAGCCAAGCGGGGGGGGATTTTAGCACAGATACGCAGTATTTT
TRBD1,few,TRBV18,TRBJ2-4,CASSPLQGARSLAAKNIQYF,TGTGCCAGCTCACCACTCCAGGGGGCGCGTTCTCTGGCCGCCAAAAACATTCAGTACTTC
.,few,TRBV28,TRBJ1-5,CASSLRGGNQPQHF,TGTGCCAGCAGCCTCAGGGGCGGCAATCAGCCCCAGCATTTT
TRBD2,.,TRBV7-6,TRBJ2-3,CASSPGTSGGSTDTQYF,TGTGCCAGCAGCCCAGGGACTAGCGGGGGGAGCACAGATACGCAGTATTTT
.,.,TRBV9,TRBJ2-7,CASSVGEIRSYEQYF,TGTGCCAGCAGCGTAGGAGAGATACGCTCCTACGAGCAGTACTTC
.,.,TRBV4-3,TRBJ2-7,CASSQELGRSSYEQYF,TGCGCCAGCAGCCAAGAGTTGGGGCGAAGCTCCTACGAGCAGTACTTC
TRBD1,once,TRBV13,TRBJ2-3,CASSADRATDTQYF,TGTGCCAGCAGCGCGGACAGGGCGACAGATACGCAGTATTTT
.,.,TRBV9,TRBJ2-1,CASSVGVALSSYNEQFF,TGTGCCAGCAGCGTGGGGGTTGCGCTGAGCTCCTACAATGAGCAGTTCTTC
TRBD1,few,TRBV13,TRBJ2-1,CASSPRGQGQLQFF,TGTGCCAGCAGCCCCCGGGGACAGGGGCAGCTTCAGTTCTTC
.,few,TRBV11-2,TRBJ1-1,CASSFSTEAFF,TGTGCCAGCAGCTTCTCCACTGAAGCTTTCTTT
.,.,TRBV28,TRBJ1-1,CASSFDTNTEAFF,TGTGCCAGCAGTTTTGATACGAACACTGAAGCTTTCTTT
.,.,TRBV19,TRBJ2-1,CASSIDIYNEQFF,TGTGCCAGTAGTATAGATATCTACAATGAGCAGTTCTTC
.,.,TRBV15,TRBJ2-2,CAARGAGTGELFF,TGTGCCGCCAGGGGGGCGGGCACCGGGGAGCTGTTTTTT
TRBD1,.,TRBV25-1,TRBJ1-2,CASSPVTGTGNYGYTF,TGTGCCAGCAGCCCTGTAACTGGGACAGGGAACTATGGCTACACCTTC
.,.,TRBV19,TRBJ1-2,CASSISQEHNYGYTF,TGTGCCAGTAGTATAAGCCAGGAGCATAACTATGGCTACACCTTC
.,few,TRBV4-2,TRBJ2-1,CASSPPQVKGWVDEQFF,TGTGCCAGCAGCCCCCCCCAAGTAAAGGGCTGGGTAGATGAGCAGTTCTTC
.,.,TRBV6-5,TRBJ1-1,CASSLLGDTEAFF,TGTGCCAGCAGTTTATTAGGGGACACTGAAGCTTTCTTT
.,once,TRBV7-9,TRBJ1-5,CASSLKGVGTQHF,TGTGCCAGCAGCTTAAAGGGGGTGGGAACCCAGCATTTT
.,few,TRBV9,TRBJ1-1,CASSLGQNTEAFF,TGTGCCAGCAGTCTGGGACAGAACACTGAAGCTTTCTTT
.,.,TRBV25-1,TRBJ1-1,CASSEYHSTVNTEAFF,TGTGCCAGCAGTGAATACCATTCGACAGTGAATACTGAAGCTTTCTTT
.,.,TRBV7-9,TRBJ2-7,CASSAPPGVSYEQYF,TGTGCCAGCAGCGCGCCCCCGGGAGTCTCCTACGAGCAGTACTTC
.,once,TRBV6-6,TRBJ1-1,CALNGEGTEAFF,TGTGCCCTAAACGGGGAGGGCACTGAAGCTTTCTTT
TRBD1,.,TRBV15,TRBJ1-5,CATSIQGGGQSPQHF,TGTGCCACCAGCATACAGGGAGGGGGACAGTCGCCCCAGCATTTT
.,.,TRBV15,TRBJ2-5,CATSRDRGGETQYF,TGTGCCACCAGCAGAGACAGAGGGGGGGAGACCCAGTACTTC
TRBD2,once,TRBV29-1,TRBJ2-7,CSARLAGTYEQYF,TGCAGCGCAAGACTAGCGGGGACCTACGAGCAGTACTTC
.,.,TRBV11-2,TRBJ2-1,CASSFSGRKDVGQFF,TGTGCCAGCAGCTTCTCGGGCAGGAAGGATGTCGGGCAGTTCTTC
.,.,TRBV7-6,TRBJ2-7,CASSRAGSSYEQYF,TGTGCCAGCAGCCGGGCCGGGAGCTCCTACGAGCAGTACTTC
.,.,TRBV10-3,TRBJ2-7,CAISEVALKGGEQYF,TGTGCCATCAGTGAGGTGGCCCTGAAGGGGGGAGAGCAGTACTTC
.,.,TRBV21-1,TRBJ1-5,CASSLRGASNQPQHF,TGTGCCAGCAGCCTCAGGGGGGCGAGCAATCAGCCCCAGCATTTT